This T cell receptor (beta chain) was sequenced for a study of blood T cell repertoires in COVID-19. The overall study: Specimens from acute and convalescent COVID-19 originated in the United States, Italy and Spain. T cells, B-cell-depleted T cells, or PBMCs provided the cDNA or gDNA that served as material.

Sequencing used immunoSEQ multiplex PCR; TCRdb keeps in-frame clones, though not all of them. The repertoire includes 35,000 to 40,000 clones, roughly 90% of them detected once, and roughly an eighth sits in the top ten. This CDR3 region has 16 residues. Germline CDR1 and CDR2: LGHNA and YSLEER. J lost 7 bases, V lost 1 base, and 12 bases had no gene match. This chain links TRBV4-3 with TRBJ1-2; 7 bases match TRBD1. Material for sequencing was peripheral blood. The receptor comes from a man aged 65 to 85 with acute or convalescent COVID-19. CDR3 loop: CASSQVPGQAGLGYTF. Written as DNA, the CDR3 is TGCGCCAGCAGCCAAGTCCCTGGACAGGCGGGCCTTGGCTACACCTTC.